The entry that follows covers one TCR beta chain sequence. CDR3 length: 13 amino acids. Germline values: CDR1 SSHAT, CDR2 FNYEAQ (reference sequence). V gave up 5 bases and J gave up 6 bases, with 12 bases separating them. Original handling: How many nucleated cells were present was estimated from reference gene primer amplification. Sequencing used immunoSEQ multiplex PCR; TCRdb keeps in-frame clones, though not all of them. V, J and clone size derive from that table, while D and trimming were established from the DNA sequence. Of 95,000 to 120,000 clones listed, approximately 85% are singletons. This sample is part of a study of blood T cell repertoires in COVID-19. While infection was still active, Seattle patients were enrolled and then followed longitudinally.

The receptor comes from a woman aged 60-70 years with COVID-19, enrolled during active disease. The chain couples TRBV7-7 to TRBJ2-3, with a tentative D call TRBD1 (6 bases). Sequencing was performed on peripheral blood. In nucleotides, the CDR3 is TGTGCCAGCAGCCCAAACAGGGAGGATACGCAGTATTTT. Translating gives CASSPNREDTQYF.